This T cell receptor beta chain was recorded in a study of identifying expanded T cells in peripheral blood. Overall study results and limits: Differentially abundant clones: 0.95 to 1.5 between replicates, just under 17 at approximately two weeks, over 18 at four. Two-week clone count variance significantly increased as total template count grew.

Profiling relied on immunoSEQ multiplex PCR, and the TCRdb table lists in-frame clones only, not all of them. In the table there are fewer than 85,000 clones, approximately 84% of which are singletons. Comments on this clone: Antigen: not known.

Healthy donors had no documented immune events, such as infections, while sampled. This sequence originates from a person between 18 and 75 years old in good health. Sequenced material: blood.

The CDR3 nucleotides are TGCGCCAGCAGCAACATCAATGAGCAGTTCTTC. It encodes CASSNINEQFF. The chain has TRBV4-1 and TRBJ2-1; D is uncertain. Germline values: CDR1 MGHRA, CDR2 YSYEKL. The V end lost 5 bases, the J end lost 6 bases, and 5 bases lay between the germline ends. The CDR3 consists of 11 residues.